A selection of T cell receptor beta chains follows, all from one sample in a study of T cell repertoires in cytomegalovirus infection. TCRdb recomputed calls from the reads with MiXCR, one row per CDR3 protein. This repertoire shows fewer than 300,000 distinct CDR3 sequences, roughly 25% found once; its top ten account for around 14%. Material for sequencing was PBMCs. These TCRs come from a human donor in good health (CMV status not recorded). Some clones in this sample may be carry-over from other donors' samples. The CDR3 runs from the conserved cysteine through the conserved F or W. The D gene is left open where the match is weak. Rows give clone size only sometimes, using once, few, many, or a class for an expanded clone.

j_call	clone_size	d_call	v_call	cdr3_aa	cdr3_nt
TRBJ2-1	many	TRBD1	TRBV7-6	CASSLLFGQGYNEQFF	TGTGCCAGCAGCTTATTATTTGGACAGGGGTACAATGAGCAGTTCTTC
TRBJ1-5	.	TRBD1	TRBV28	CASSFWDRDNQPQHF	TGTGCCAGCAGTTTTTGGGACAGGGATAATCAGCCCCAGCATTTT
TRBJ2-7	few	TRBD2	TRBV28	CASSGTGTSEYEQYF	TGTGCCAGCAGTGGAACCGGGACTAGCGAGTACGAGCAGTACTTC
TRBJ2-3	.	.	TRBV10-3	CAISAALDDTQYF	TGTGCCATCAGTGCCGCTCTGGATGATACGCAGTATTTT
TRBJ2-7	.	.	TRBV10-3	CASGTTYEQYF	TGTGCCAGTGGAACTACCTACGAGCAGTACTTC
TRBJ1-2	few	.	TRBV11-2	CASSRSGGGANYGYTF	TGTGCCAGCTCACGATCGGGCGGAGGAGCTAACTATGGCTACACCTTC
TRBJ2-7	.	.	TRBV28	CASSLRLGTYEQYF	TGTGCCAGCAGTTTGAGGCTGGGGACCTACGAGCAGTACTTC
TRBJ2-2	few	.	TRBV7-9	CASSVDSSGTGELFF	TGTGCCAGCAGTGTCGACAGCTCGGGGACCGGGGAGCTGTTTTTT
TRBJ2-7	many	TRBD2	TRBV7-9	CASSFRTSFYEQYF	TGTGCCAGCAGCTTCAGGACTAGCTTCTACGAGCAGTACTTC
TRBJ1-1	few	.	TRBV4-2	CEDMNTEAFF	TGTGAGGACATGAACACTGAAGCTTTCTTT
TRBJ2-7	.	.	TRBV6-2/TRBV6-3	CASSGQWSSYEQYF	TGTGCCAGCTCCGGACAGTGGAGCTCCTACGAGCAGTACTTC
TRBJ2-3	many	TRBD2	TRBV5-4	CASSLLASGGTDTQYF	TGTGCCAGCAGCTTGCTGGCCAGCGGGGGCACAGATACGCAGTATTTT
TRBJ1-2	.	.	TRBV12-3/TRBV12-4	CASSVGGIRNYGYTF	TGTGCCAGCAGCGTAGGGGGGATTCGTAACTATGGCTACACCTTC
TRBJ2-2	many	.	TRBV7-2	CASSPRSFFGELFF	TGTGCCAGCAGCCCACGGTCGTTTTTTGGGGAGCTGTTTTTT
TRBJ2-5	many	TRBD1	TRBV7-2	CASGQTGEKETQYF	TGTGCCAGCGGCCAGACAGGGGAGAAAGAGACCCAGTACTTC
TRBJ2-2	few	.	TRBV28	CASSPSPHTGELFF	TGTGCCAGCAGCCCCAGCCCACACACCGGGGAGCTGTTTTTT
TRBJ2-1	few	TRBD2	TRBV10-3	CAISGTSDNEQFF	TGTGCCATCTCTGGGACTAGCGACAATGAGCAGTTCTTC
TRBJ2-1	.	TRBD2	TRBV5-6	CASSVGLAGDYNEQFF	TGTGCCAGCAGCGTCGGACTAGCGGGAGACTACAATGAGCAGTTCTTC
TRBJ2-7	.	TRBD2	TRBV12-3/TRBV12-4	CASTGAGVGEQYF	TGTGCCAGCACCGGAGCGGGAGTCGGCGAGCAGTACTTC
TRBJ2-2	.	.	TRBV9	CASSVGQLNTGELFF	TGTGCCAGCAGCGTAGGACAGTTGAACACCGGGGAGCTGTTTTTT
TRBJ2-7	few	TRBD1	TRBV20-1	CSAFRDRGREQYF	TGCAGTGCTTTCCGGGACAGGGGGCGCGAGCAGTACTTC
TRBJ2-2	.	TRBD2	TRBV20-1	CSATPPSGGIGELFF	TGCAGTGCGACCCCCCCGAGCGGGGGGATCGGGGAGCTGTTTTTT
TRBJ2-3	.	TRBD1	TRBV10-3	CAISDGTVSTDTQYF	TGTGCCATCAGTGACGGGACAGTTAGCACAGATACGCAGTATTTT
TRBJ1-1	.	.	TRBV7-3	CASSLMKAGPEAFF	TGTGCCAGCAGCTTAATGAAGGCCGGACCTGAAGCTTTCTTT
TRBJ2-5	.	.	TRBV24-1	CATSQGKGGKQETQYF	TGTGCCACCAGCCAGGGAAAGGGGGGGAAACAAGAGACCCAGTACTTC
TRBJ2-1	many	.	TRBV7-8	CASSPGWLSSYNEQFF	TGTGCCAGCAGCCCCGGATGGCTTAGCTCCTACAATGAGCAGTTCTTC
TRBJ2-7	.	.	TRBV6-2/TRBV6-3	CASSHHSGIYEQYF	TGTGCCAGCAGCCACCATTCAGGGATCTACGAGCAGTACTTC
TRBJ1-4	few	.	TRBV15	CATSRDTATNEKLFF	TGTGCCACCAGCAGAGACACTGCAACTAATGAAAAACTGTTTTTT
TRBJ1-6	.	.	TRBV14	CASSRGVPNSPLHF	TGTGCCAGCAGCCGGGGGGTTCCTAATTCACCCCTCCACTTT
TRBJ2-5	.	TRBD1	TRBV11-3	CASSPGQGDEETQYF	TGTGCCAGCAGCCCGGGACAGGGGGACGAAGAGACCCAGTACTTC
TRBJ2-1	few	.	TRBV10-1	CASGRGQSGPDEQFF	TGCGCCAGTGGAAGGGGACAATCTGGGCCGGATGAGCAGTTCTTC
TRBJ2-7	few	.	TRBV6-2/TRBV6-3	CASSYRPDLPYEQYF	TGTGCCAGCAGTTACCGCCCGGACCTTCCCTACGAGCAGTACTTC
TRBJ1-1	.	.	TRBV28	CASSLPITGTRAAFF	TGTGCCAGCAGTTTACCCATCACCGGGACACGGGCCGCTTTCTTT
TRBJ2-1	many	.	TRBV12-3/TRBV12-4	CASSLVSGVEQFF	TGTGCCAGCAGTTTAGTATCCGGGGTTGAGCAGTTCTTC
TRBJ2-6	.	.	TRBV19	CASSAGNSGANVLTF	TGTGCCAGTAGTGCAGGCAACTCTGGGGCCAACGTCCTGACTTTC
TRBJ1-1	.	.	TRBV19	CASSIPSGENTEALF	TGTGCCAGTAGTATACCGTCGGGGGAGAACACTGAAGCTCTCTTT
TRBJ1-5	.	.	TRBV20-1	CSARFENQPQHF	TGCAGTGCTAGATTCGAAAATCAGCCCCAGCATTTT
TRBJ2-6	.	.	TRBV27	CASKGTAGANVLTF	TGTGCCAGCAAAGGGACCGCTGGGGCCAACGTCCTGACTTTC
TRBJ2-4	many	.	TRBV7-2	CASSLGGLGNIQYF	TGTGCCAGCAGCTTAGGGGGGCTTGGAAACATTCAGTACTTC
TRBJ2-5	.	TRBD2	TRBV14	CASSQGLALQETQYF	TGTGCCAGCAGCCAAGGACTAGCGCTCCAAGAGACCCAGTACTTC
TRBJ2-1	.	.	TRBV30	CAWSPSRRNNEQFF	TGTGCCTGGAGTCCGAGTCGGCGGAACAATGAGCAGTTCTTC
TRBJ2-3	.	.	TRBV19	CASSLRTERDGTQYF	TGTGCCAGTAGTCTCCGGACAGAAAGGGATGGGACGCAGTATTTT
TRBJ2-5	.	.	TRBV6-1	CASSYIRAAETQYF	TGTGCCAGCAGTTATATCAGGGCAGCAGAGACCCAGTACTTC
TRBJ1-1	many	.	TRBV11-2	CASSFPQGTEAFF	TGTGCCAGCAGCTTCCCCCAGGGGACTGAAGCTTTCTTT
TRBJ2-7	.	.	TRBV6-2/TRBV6-3	CASNFATGATYERYF	.
TRBJ2-3	.	.	TRBV20-1	CSATSQQDPTDTQYF	TGCAGTGCTACTTCCCAACAGGATCCCACAGATACGCAGTATTTT
TRBJ2-3	.	TRBD2	TRBV19	CASSVSGGAGDTQYF	TGTGCCAGTAGTGTCAGCGGGGGGGCCGGAGATACGCAGTATTTT
TRBJ2-7	.	.	TRBV19	CASSMRTDGPYEQYF	TGTGCCAGTAGTATGCGAACGGACGGCCCCTACGAGCAGTACTTC
TRBJ1-6	.	TRBD1	TRBV7-3	CASSSGQLNSPLHF	TGTGCCAGCAGCTCGGGACAGCTGAATTCACCCCTCCACTTT
TRBJ2-1	few	TRBD1	TRBV7-6	CASSEDRGIYNEQFF	TGTGCCAGCAGCGAAGACAGGGGGATCTACAATGAGCAGTTCTTC
TRBJ1-6	.	TRBD1	TRBV2	CASRGGQGAPPLHF	TGTGCCAGCAGGGGGGGACAGGGGGCACCACCCCTCCACTTT
TRBJ1-1	once	.	TRBV2	CASVAGPLFEAFF	TGTGCCAGCGTTGCCGGGCCGCTATTCGAAGCTTTCTTT
TRBJ2-5	.	TRBD2	TRBV19	CASSIGLAGGEGYQETQYF	TGTGCCAGTAGTATAGGGCTAGCGGGAGGTGAGGGGTACCAAGAGACCCAGTACTTC
TRBJ2-7	.	.	TRBV28	CASSLHANGYEQYF	TGTGCCAGCAGTTTACATGCAAACGGCTACGAGCAGTACTTC
TRBJ1-6	few	TRBD1	TRBV2	CASSRDRGSRFGSPLHF	TGTGCCAGCAGCCGGGACAGGGGGTCCAGGTTCGGTTCACCCCTCCACTTT
TRBJ2-5	.	.	TRBV11-2	CASSRNLETQYF	TGTGCCAGCAGCCGAAATTTGGAGACCCAGTACTTC
TRBJ2-5	many	.	TRBV7-7	CASSLEGQGSETQYF	TGTGCCAGCAGCTTAGAGGGACAAGGGTCGGAGACCCAGTACTTC